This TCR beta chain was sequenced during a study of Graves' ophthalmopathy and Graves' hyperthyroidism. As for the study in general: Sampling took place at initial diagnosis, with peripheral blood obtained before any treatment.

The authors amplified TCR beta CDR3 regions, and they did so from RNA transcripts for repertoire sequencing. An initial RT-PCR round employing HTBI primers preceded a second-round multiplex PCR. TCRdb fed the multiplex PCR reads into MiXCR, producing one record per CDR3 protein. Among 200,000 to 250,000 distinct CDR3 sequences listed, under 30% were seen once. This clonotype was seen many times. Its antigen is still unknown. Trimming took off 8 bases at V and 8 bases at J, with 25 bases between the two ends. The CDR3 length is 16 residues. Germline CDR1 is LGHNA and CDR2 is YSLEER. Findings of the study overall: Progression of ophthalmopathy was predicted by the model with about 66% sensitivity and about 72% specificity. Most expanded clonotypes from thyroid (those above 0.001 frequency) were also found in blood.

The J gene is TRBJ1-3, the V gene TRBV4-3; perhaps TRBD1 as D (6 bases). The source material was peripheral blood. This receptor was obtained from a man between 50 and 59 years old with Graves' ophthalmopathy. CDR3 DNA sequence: TGCGCCAGCTCCTTTGTCCTAACAGGGTTGGAATACACCATATATTTT. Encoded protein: CASSFVLTGLEYTIYF.